One sample yielded the 6 T cell receptor beta chains listed below, sequenced in a study of regulatory dendritic cells for organ transplantation. CFSE-labeled sorted T cells met regulatory or mature dendritic cells for around five days. Antigens for these TCRs are unknown. Repertoires were generated with immunoSEQ multiplex PCR, while TCRdb's copy carries only in-frame clones and drops some. The sample records 20,000 to 25,000 clones, over 75% being singletons. The source material was naive CD4+ T cells from blood cultured with dendritic cells. Subset meaning: CD45RA+ naive T cells. Receptors were obtained from a human donor in good health.

The chain is built from TRBV5-5 and TRBJ2-5, with D possibly TRBD2 on 5 matching bases. Trimming cost V 2 bases and J 4 bases, with 18 bases left between them. This CDR3 region has 16 residues. The germline gives CDR1 SGHKS, CDR2 YYEKEE (reference sequence). CDR3 in amino acids: CASSFRLRGDGETQYF. The CDR3 DNA follows: TGTGCCAGCAGCTTCCGCCTTCGGGGTGATGGAGAGACCCAGTACTTC.

V gene TRBV19 combines with J gene TRBJ2-3; the D is unclear. Deletions cut 6 bases from V and 0 bases from J, with 13 bases between. Germline V gives CDR1 LNHDA, CDR2 SQIVND (reference sequence). This CDR3 contains 15 residues. In nucleotides, the CDR3 is TGTGCCAGTAGGCAAGAGATACCTAGCACAGATACGCAGTATTTT. Protein sequence: CASRQEIPSTDTQYF. The entire variable domain, with the rest obtained from reference TRBV19 and TRBJ2-3, is as follows: DGGITQSPKYLFRKEGQNVTLSCEQNLNHDAMYWYRQDPGQGLRLIYYSQIVNDFQKGDIAEGYSVSREKKESFPLTVTSAQKNPTAFYLCASRQEIPSTDTQYFGPGTRLTVL.

The gene calls are TRBV27 and TRBJ1-1, with no clear D. This CDR3 spans 13 amino acids. Trimming pared 8 bases from V and 0 bases from J, leaving 10 bases between. Per germline, CDR1 MNHEY and CDR2 SMNVEV (reference sequence). CDR3 coding DNA: TGTGCCAGCGGGATGGCCCTGAACACTGAAGCTTTCTTT. This codes for CASGMALNTEAFF.

V gene TRBV6-6 combines with J gene TRBJ2-5, with unresolved D. The CDR3 is 11 residues long. Germline V gene lookup returns CDR1 MNHNY and CDR2 SVGAGI (reference sequence). V lost 5 bases and J 0 bases, leaving 1 base between the germline ends. Here the CDR3 reads CASSNQETQYF. Written as DNA, the CDR3 is TGTGCCAGCAGTAACCAAGAGACCCAGTACTTC.

V is TRBV9 and J is TRBJ2-7, with 8 bases aligning to TRBD2. V was clipped by 4 bases and J by 1 base; unmatched bases: 4. CDR3 size: 14 residues. CDR1 and CDR2 from the germline V gene are SGDLS and YYNGEE. In nucleotides, the CDR3 is TGTGCCAGCAGCTTAGGGACTAGATCCTACGAGCAGTACTTC. Protein: CASSLGTRSYEQYF.

This clone came up once. This chain links TRBV19 with TRBJ2-1, with 7 bases lining up with TRBD2. Germline V gene lookup returns CDR1 LNHDA and CDR2 SQIVND (reference sequence). CDR3 length equals 15 residues. The V gene end was trimmed by 3 bases and the J gene end by 3 bases; junction bases not matched to a gene: 5. CDR3 loop: CASSIGGTNYNEQFF. CDR3 nucleotides: TGTGCCAGTAGTATCGGAGGGACTAACTACAATGAGCAGTTCTTC.